This TCR beta chain was sequenced in a study of shared clonotypes between healthy human individuals. About the study: Three men and a couple of women, aged 18 to 49, were donors. Findings of the study overall: The sharing of 4.5% to 6.5% of naive CD4 clonotypes was seen across a few donors.

When replicate PCRs were run on sorted subsets, they used 200 ng DNA, 30,000 to 35,000 T cell genomes. Sequencing was performed with immunoSEQ multiplex PCR; in TCRdb, only in-frame clones are kept and a portion is missing. The top ten hold roughly 1.5% of the sample, which has roughly 1 million clones, more than 65% seen once. This clone showed up just once. The target antigen is unknown. Caucasian adults residing in Nashville, Tennessee made up all the donors. Sequenced: memory CD4+ T cells sorted from blood. Subset described: CD45RA-negative fraction. The source of this sequence is a man younger than 35 in good health.

This CDR3 is CASIKGGDSYEQYF. The CDR3 DNA sequence: TGTGCCAGCATCAAAGGGGGAGACTCCTACGAGCAGTACTTC. This sequence joins TRBV6-1 and TRBJ2-7; D is perhaps TRBD1 (6 bases). CDR1 and CDR2 from the germline V gene are MNHNS and SASEGT. This CDR3 contains 14 residues. Between the trimmed V and J ends, which lost 7 bases and 0 bases, there was a span of 13 bases.